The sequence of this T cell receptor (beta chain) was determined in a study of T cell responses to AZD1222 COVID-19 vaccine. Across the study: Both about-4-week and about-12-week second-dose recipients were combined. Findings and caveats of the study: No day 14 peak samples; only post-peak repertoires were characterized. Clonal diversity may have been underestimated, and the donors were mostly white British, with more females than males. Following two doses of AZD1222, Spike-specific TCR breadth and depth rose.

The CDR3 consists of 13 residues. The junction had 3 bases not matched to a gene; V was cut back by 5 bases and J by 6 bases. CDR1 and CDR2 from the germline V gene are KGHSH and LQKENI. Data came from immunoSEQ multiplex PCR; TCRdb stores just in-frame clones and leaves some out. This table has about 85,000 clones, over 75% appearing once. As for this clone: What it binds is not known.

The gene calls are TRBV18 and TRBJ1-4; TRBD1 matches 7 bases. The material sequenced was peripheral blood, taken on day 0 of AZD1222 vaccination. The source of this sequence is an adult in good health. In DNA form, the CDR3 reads TGTGCCAGCTCAACAGGGGCCGATGAAAAACTGTTTTTT. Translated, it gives CASSTGADEKLFF.